This T cell receptor beta chain is drawn from a study of T cell clonotyping in hematopoietic cell transplantation. This clone was observed a single time. Its matching antigen is unknown. Broader study findings: Without cell sorting, CD4 versus CD8 contributions remain unresolved. Graft donor and pretransplant recipient Inverse Simpson Index values predicted broader posttransplant TCR diversity. Few recipient clonotypes overlapped donors; over 95% were de novo at given depth. After transplant, recipient diversity fell while pathologically expanded clonotypes grew through day 180.

There are 14 residues in the CDR3. V trimming: 2 bases; J trimming: 1 base; junction bases outside the gene matches: 1. Germline V gives CDR1 MDHEN, CDR2 SYDVKM. TCRdb keeps only in-frame clones here, not all; method: immunoSEQ multiplex PCR. The sample comprises around 17,000 clones, roughly 70% of which are singletons, and less than 10% rests with the top ten. The sample taken for sequencing was peripheral blood mononuclear cells. The receptor was derived from a woman aged 60-75 years in good health. Some clones in this sample may be carry-over from other donors' samples. The gene calls are TRBV28 and TRBJ2-7; 8 bases fit TRBD2. The CDR3 nucleotides read TGTGCCAGCAGTTTAGCGGGAGGTTCCTACGAGCAGTACTTC. Amino acids: CASSLAGGSYEQYF. Filled out from reference TRBV28 and TRBJ2-7, the complete variable domain reads DVKVTQSSRYLVKRTGEKVFLECVQDMDHENMFWYRQDPGLGLRLIYFSYDVKMKEKGDIPEGYSVSREKKERFSLILESASTNQTSMYLCASSLAGGSYEQYFGPGTRLTVT.